This T cell receptor beta chain stems from a study of T-cell reconstitution after alpha-beta-depleted transplantation in children listed by TCRdb under 2016. Looking at the study overall: Using TCR repertoire profiling, the study followed T-cell immune reconstitution in a quantitative way in children after TCRalphabeta/CD19-depleted allogeneic hematopoietic cell transplantation.

Library prep was done by PCR. This sample was sequenced with an Illumina HiSeq 2500. TCR libraries were prepared with molecular barcoding, using unique molecular identifiers to normalize TCRbeta repertoire quantification. TCRdb itself trimmed the public reads at Q25 with fastp, ran MiXCR and retained productive beta chains. Under each unique CDR3 protein, matching rows form one entry showing the most common genes and DNA. Across this sample there are fewer than 200,000 distinct CDR3 sequences, with approximately 7% seen only once. 3% to 3.5% of the sample goes to the ten largest clones. This clonotype has ten or more counts. It lacks a known antigen. No clone much larger than this one lies a single base away; base qualities are absent. The junction carries 8 bases between V and J, which are trimmed by 0 bases and 8 bases respectively. Including the terminal cysteine and phenylalanine, the CDR3 comprises 13 residues. Only the CDR3 part of the read is kept: 39 bases, read in frame from the first base. For CDR1 and CDR2, the germline V gene lists MNHEY and SVGAGI.

The receptor's source is a human donor who donated a stem cell graft to a child with Wiskott-Aldrich syndrome. The receptor chain draws on TRBV6-5 and TRBJ2-1, with the D segment identity uncertain. The material sequenced was PBMCs from the stem cell graft donor, taken from the stem cell graft. The sequence in DNA is TGTGCCAGCAGTTACTCGGAAGGGTATGAGCAGTTCTTC. This yields the protein CASSYSEGYEQFF.